The sequence of this TCR beta chain was determined in a study of shared clonotypes between healthy human individuals. The wider study: Serving as donors were a couple of women and three men, whose ages spanned 18 to 49.

Sequenced by immunoSEQ multiplex PCR; TCRdb stores in-frame clones only, minus some. The sample carries under 1,900,000 clones, less than 99% recorded once. Splitting the CD4+ cells yielded a CD45RA+ naive subset and a CD45RA-negative memory subset. Trimming stripped 5 bases from V and 4 bases from J, with 11 bases between. The CDR3 has 13 amino acids. Germline assignment: CDR1 SGHTS and CDR2 YDEGEE. Study findings and constraints: Clonotype sharing levels among donors were expected to vary with sequencing depth. Researchers found naive subsets generally carried larger estimated richness than memory subsets.

For this clone: The antigen remains undetermined.

The sample consisted of naive CD4+ T cells sorted from blood. Noted subset: CD45RA+ positively selected. The J gene is TRBJ2-3, the V gene TRBV5-8; D may correspond to TRBD1 or TRBD2 (5 bases each). This clonotype was sampled from a man aged 25-45 years in good health. CDR3 amino acids: CASSLGPPDTQYF. CDR3 bases: TGTGCCAGCAGTCTGGGACCTCCAGATACGCAGTATTTT.